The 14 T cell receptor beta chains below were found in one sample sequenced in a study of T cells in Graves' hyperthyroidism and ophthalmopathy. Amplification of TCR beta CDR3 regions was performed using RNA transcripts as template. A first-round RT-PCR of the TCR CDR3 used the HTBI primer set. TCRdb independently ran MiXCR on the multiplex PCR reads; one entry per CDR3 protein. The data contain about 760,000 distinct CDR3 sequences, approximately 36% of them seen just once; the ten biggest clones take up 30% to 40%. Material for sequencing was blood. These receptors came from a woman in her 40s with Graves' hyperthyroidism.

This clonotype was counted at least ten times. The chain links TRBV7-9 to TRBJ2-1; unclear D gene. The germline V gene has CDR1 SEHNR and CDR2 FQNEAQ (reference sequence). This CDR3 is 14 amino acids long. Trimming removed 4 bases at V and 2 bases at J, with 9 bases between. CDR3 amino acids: CASSSGLPYNEQFF. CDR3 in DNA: TGTGCCAGCAGCTCCGGATTACCCTACAATGAGCAGTTCTTC.

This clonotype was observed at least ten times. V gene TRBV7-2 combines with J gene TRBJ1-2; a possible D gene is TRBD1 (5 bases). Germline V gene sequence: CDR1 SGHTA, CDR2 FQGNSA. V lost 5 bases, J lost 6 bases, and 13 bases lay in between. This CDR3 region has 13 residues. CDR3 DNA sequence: TGTGCCAGCAGCCCGGGACCGTACGATGGCTACACCTTC. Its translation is CASSPGPYDGYTF.

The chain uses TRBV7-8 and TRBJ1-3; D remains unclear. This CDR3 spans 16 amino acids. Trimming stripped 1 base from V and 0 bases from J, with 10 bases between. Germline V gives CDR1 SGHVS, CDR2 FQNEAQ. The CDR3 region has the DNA TGTGCCAGCAGCTTAGTAGCCAGAGGCTCTGGAAACACCATATATTTT. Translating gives CASSLVARGSGNTIYF.

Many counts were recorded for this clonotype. CDR3 nucleotides: TGTGCCACCAGTGGAGGGGACCAGATGTTACAAGAGACCCAGTACTTC. Residues: CATSGGDQMLQETQYF. The chain couples TRBV24-1 to TRBJ2-5; either TRBD1 or TRBD2 may fit D (5 bases each). The CDR3 covers 16 residues. The V gene lost 5 bases and the J gene lost 2 bases, with 17 bases spanning the gap. From germline, CDR1 is KGHDR and CDR2 SFDVKD.

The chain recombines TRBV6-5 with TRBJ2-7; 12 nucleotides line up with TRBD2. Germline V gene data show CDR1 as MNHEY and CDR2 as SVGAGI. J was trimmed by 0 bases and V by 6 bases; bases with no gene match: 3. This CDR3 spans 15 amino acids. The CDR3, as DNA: TGTGCCAGCAGCAGGACTAGCGGGGTCTCCTACGAGCAGTACTTC. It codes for CASSRTSGVSYEQYF.

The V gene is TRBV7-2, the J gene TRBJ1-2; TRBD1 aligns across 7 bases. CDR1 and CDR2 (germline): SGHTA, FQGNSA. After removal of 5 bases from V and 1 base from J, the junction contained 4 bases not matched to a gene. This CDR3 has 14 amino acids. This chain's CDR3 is CASSPNRGNYGYTF. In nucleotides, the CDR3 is TGTGCCAGCAGCCCTAACAGGGGTAACTATGGCTACACCTTC.

The CDR3: CASSQKRGDTGELFF. Here the CDR3 DNA reads TGTGCCAGCAGCCAAAAGAGAGGGGATACCGGGGAGCTGTTTTTT. The chain combines TRBV4-2 with TRBJ2-2; D possibly matches TRBD1 or TRBD2 (5 bases each). This CDR3 region has 15 residues. The V gene lost 2 bases and the J gene lost 5 bases, with 12 bases spanning the gap. The germline V gene encodes CDR1 LGHNA and CDR2 YNFKEQ.

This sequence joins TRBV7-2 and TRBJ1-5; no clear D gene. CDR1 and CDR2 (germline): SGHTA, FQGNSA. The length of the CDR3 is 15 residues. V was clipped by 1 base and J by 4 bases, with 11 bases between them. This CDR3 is CASSLDPEGNQPQHF. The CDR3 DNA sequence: TGTGCCAGCAGCTTAGACCCCGAAGGGAATCAGCCCCAGCATTTT.

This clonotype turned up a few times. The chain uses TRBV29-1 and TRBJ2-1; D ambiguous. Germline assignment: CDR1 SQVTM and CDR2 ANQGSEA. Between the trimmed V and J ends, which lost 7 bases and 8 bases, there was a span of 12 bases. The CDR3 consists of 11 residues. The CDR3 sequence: CSGILKHEQFF. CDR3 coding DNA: TGCAGCGGGATACTAAAGCATGAGCAGTTCTTC.

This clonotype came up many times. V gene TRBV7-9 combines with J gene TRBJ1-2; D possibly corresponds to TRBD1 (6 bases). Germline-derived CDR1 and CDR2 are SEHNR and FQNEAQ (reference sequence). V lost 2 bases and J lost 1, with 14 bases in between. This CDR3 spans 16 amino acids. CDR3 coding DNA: TGTGCCAGCAGCTTAAACAGGGAACCTATTAACTATGGCTACACCTTC. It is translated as CASSLNREPINYGYTF.

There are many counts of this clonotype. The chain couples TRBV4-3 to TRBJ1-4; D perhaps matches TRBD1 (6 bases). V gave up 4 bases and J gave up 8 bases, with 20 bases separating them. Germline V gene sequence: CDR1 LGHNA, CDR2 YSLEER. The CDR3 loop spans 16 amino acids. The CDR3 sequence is CASSRPETGFREKLFF. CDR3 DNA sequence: TGCGCCAGCAGCCGCCCAGAAACAGGGTTCCGAGAAAAACTGTTTTTT.

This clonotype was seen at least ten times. CDR3 sequence: CASSPGVAGYEQYF. The CDR3 DNA follows: TGTGCCAGCAGCCCAGGAGTGGCGGGGTACGAGCAGTACTTC. The chain carries TRBV7-2 and TRBJ2-7, with D possibly being TRBD2 (6 bases). The length of the CDR3 is 14 residues. Between the trimmed V and J ends, which lost 5 bases and 4 bases, there was a span of 15 bases. Germline loops: CDR1 SGHTA, CDR2 FQGNSA.

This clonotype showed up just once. The CDR3 DNA reads TGTGCCAGCAGTTTAGAGCTGGAGAATGAAAAACTGTTTTTT. This encodes CASSLELENEKLFF. V usage is TRBV12-3 or TRBV12-4 and J usage is TRBJ1-4, with unresolved D. The CDR3 has 14 residues. Trimming shortened V by 1 base and J by 5 bases, and 8 bases separated the two germline ends.

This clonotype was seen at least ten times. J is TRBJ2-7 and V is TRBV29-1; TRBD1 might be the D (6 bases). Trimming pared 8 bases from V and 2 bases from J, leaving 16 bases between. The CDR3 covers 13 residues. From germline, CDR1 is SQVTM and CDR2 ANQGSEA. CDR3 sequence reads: CSYIRGNPYEQYF. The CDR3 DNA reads TGCAGCTATATCAGGGGAAACCCCTACGAGCAGTACTTC.